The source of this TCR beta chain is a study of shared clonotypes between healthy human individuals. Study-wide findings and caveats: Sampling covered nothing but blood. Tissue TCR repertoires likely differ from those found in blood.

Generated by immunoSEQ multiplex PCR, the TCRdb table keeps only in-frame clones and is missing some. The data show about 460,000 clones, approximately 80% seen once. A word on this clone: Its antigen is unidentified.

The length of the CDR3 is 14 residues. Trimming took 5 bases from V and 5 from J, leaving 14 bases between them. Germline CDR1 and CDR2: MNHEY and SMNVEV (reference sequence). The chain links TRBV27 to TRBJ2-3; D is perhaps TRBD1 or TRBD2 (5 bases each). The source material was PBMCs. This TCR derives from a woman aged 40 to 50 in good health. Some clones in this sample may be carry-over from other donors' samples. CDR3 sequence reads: CASSLGDGGDTQYF. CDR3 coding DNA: TGTGCCAGCAGTCTTGGGGATGGGGGAGATACGCAGTATTTT.